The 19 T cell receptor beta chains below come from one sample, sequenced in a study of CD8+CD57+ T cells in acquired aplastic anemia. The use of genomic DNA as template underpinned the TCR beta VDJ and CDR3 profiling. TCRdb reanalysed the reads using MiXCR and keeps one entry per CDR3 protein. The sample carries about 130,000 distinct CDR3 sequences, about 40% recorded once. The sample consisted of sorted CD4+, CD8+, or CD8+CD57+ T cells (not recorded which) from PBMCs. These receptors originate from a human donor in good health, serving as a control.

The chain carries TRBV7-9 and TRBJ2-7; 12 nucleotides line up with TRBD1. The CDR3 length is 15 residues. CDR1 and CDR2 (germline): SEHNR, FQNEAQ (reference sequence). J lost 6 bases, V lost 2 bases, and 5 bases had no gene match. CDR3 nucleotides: TGTGCCAGCAGCTTAAGCAGGGACAGGGGGCGCGAGCAGTACTTC. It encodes CASSLSRDRGREQYF.

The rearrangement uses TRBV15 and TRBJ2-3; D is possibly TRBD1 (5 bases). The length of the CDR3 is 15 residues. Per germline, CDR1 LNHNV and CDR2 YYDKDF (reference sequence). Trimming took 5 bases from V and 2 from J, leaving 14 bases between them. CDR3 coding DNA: TGTGCCACCAGCGCGTGGGGCAGGATCACAGATACGCAGTATTTT. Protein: CATSAWGRITDTQYF.

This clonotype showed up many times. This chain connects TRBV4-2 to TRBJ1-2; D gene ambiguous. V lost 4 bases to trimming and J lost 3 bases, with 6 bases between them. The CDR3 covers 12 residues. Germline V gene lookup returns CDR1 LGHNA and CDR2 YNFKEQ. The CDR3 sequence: CASSRTDYGYTF. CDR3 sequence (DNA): TGTGCCAGCAGCCGAACCGACTATGGCTACACCTTC.

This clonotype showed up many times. CDR3 nucleotides: TGTGCCAGCAGCCAACTGGGGTCAATCTATGGCTACACCTTC. Residues: CASSQLGSIYGYTF. The chain employs TRBV3-1 and TRBJ1-2, with D unclear. The germline gives CDR1 LGHDT, CDR2 YNNKEL (reference sequence). V lost 2 bases and J 4 bases, leaving 11 bases between the germline ends. The CDR3 totals 14 residues.

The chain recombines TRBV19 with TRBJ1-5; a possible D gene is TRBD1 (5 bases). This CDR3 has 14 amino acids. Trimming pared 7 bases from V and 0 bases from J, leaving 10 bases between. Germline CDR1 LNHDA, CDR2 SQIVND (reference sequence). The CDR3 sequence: CASTGRDSNQPQHF. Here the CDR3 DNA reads TGTGCCAGTACGGGGCGGGATAGCAATCAGCCCCAGCATTTT.

The CDR3 region is CSAIGTSGGVHQETQYF. CDR3 coding DNA: TGCAGTGCCATCGGGACTAGCGGGGGGGTCCATCAAGAGACCCAGTACTTC. The V call is TRBV20-1, the J call TRBJ2-5; TRBD2 aligns across 16 bases. This CDR3 is 17 amino acids long. V shed 6 bases, J shed 2 bases, and the junction held 9 bases outside the gene matches. Germline V gene lookup returns CDR1 DFQATT and CDR2 SNEGSKA (reference sequence).

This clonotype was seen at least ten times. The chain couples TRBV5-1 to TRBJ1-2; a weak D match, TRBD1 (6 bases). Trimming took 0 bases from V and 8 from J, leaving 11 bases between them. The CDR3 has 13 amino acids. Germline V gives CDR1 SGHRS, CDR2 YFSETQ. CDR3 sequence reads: CASSLEQGNGYTF. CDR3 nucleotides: TGCGCCAGCAGCTTGGAACAGGGCAACGGCTACACCTTC.

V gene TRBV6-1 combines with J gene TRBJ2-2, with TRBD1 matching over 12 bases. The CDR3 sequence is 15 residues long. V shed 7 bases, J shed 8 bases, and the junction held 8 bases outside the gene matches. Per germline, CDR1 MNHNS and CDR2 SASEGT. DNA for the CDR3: TGTGCCAGCAAACTGGAGGGACAGGGGGCGGGGGAGCTGTTTTTT. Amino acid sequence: CASKLEGQGAGELFF.

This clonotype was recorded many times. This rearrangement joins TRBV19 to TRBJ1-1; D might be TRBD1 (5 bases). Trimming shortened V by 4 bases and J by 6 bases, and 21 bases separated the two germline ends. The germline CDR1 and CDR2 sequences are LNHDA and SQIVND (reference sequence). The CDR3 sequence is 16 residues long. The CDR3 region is CASSRAPQGKKSEAFF. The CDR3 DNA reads TGTGCCAGTAGTAGGGCACCCCAGGGTAAGAAGTCTGAAGCTTTCTTT. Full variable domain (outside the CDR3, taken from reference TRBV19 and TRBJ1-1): DGGITQSPKYLFRKEGQNVTLSCEQNLNHDAMYWYRQDPGQGLRLIYYSQIVNDFQKGDIAEGYSVSREKKESFPLTVTSAQKNPTAFYLCASSRAPQGKKSEAFFGQGTRLTVV.

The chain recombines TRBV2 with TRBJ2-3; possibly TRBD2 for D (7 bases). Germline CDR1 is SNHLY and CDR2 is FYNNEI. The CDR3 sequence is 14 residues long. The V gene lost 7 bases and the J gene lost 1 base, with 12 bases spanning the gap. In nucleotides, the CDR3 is TGTGCCAGCACGGGGGGCCCCCGCACAGATACGCAGTATTTT. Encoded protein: CASTGGPRTDTQYF.

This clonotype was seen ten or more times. The CDR3 protein is CASSVGSPRPDTQYF. The CDR3 region has the DNA TGTGCCAGCAGCGTAGGTAGCCCGCGGCCGGATACGCAGTATTTT. This chain links TRBV9 with TRBJ2-3; D gene uncertain. Germline CDR1 reads SGDLS; CDR2 reads YYNGEE. V was shortened by 0 bases and J by 6 bases, with 14 bases between the two germline ends. The CDR3 runs to 15 residues. Using reference TRBV9 and TRBJ2-3 for the parts outside the CDR3, the full variable domain is DSGVTQTPKHLITATGQRVTLRCSPRSGDLSVYWYQQSLDQGLQFLIQYYNGEERAKGNILERFSAQQFPDLHSELNLSSLELGDSALYFCASSVGSPRPDTQYFGPGTRLTVL.

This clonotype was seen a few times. As DNA, the CDR3 is TGTGCCAGCAGCTCCCAAGGGGACACTGAAGCTTTCTTT. Protein product: CASSSQGDTEAFF. The V gene is TRBV7-2, the J gene TRBJ1-1; weak D call: TRBD1 (5 bases). The CDR3 contains 13 residues. The V end was cut by 4 bases, the J end by 3 bases, with 9 bases between. CDR1 SGHTA and CDR2 FQGNSA come from the germline V gene.

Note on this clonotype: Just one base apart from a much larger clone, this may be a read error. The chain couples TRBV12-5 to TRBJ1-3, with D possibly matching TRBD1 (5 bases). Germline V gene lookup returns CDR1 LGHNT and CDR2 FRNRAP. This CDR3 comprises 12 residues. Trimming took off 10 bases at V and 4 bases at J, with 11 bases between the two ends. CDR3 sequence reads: CANVRGGNTIYF. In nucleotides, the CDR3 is TGTGCTAATGTGAGGGGAGGAAACACCATATATTTT. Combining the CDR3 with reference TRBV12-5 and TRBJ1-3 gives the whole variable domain DARVTQTPRHKVTEMGQEVTMRCQPILGHNTVFWYRQTMMQGLELLAYFRNRAPLDDSGMPKDRFSAEMPDATLATLKIQPSEPRDSAVYFCANVRGGNTIYFGEGSWLTVV.

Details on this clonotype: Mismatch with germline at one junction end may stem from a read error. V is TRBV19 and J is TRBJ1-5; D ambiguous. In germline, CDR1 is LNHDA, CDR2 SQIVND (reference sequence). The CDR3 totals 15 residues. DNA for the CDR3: TGTGTCAGTAGTGTCGTGGGGTCTAGCAATCAGCCCCAGCATTTT. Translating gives CVSSVVGSSNQPQHF.

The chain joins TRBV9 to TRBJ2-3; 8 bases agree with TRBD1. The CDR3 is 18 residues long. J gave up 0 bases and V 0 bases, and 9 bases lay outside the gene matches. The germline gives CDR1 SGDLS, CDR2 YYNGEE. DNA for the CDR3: TGTGCCAGCAGCGTAGCGGGACAGGAATTAACTAGCACAGATACGCAGTATTTT. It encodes CASSVAGQELTSTDTQYF.

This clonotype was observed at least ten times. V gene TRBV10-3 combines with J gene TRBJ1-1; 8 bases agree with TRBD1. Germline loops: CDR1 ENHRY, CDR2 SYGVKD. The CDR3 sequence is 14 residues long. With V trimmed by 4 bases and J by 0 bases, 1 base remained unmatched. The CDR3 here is CAISGQGLNTEAFF. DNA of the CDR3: TGTGCCATCAGTGGACAGGGGCTGAACACTGAAGCTTTCTTT.

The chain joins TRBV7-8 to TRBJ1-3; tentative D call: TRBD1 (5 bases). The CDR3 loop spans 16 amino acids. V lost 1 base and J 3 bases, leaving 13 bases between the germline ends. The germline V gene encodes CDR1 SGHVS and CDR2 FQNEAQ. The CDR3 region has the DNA TGTGCCAGCAGCTTAGTCGGCGGGGCTATTGGAAACACCATATATTTT. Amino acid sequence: CASSLVGGAIGNTIYF.

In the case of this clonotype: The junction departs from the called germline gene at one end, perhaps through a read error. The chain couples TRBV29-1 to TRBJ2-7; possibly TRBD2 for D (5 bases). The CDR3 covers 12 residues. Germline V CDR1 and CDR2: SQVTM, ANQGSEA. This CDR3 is CSVGTGSYGQYF. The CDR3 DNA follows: TGCAGCGTTGGGACGGGATCCTACGGGCAGTACTTC.

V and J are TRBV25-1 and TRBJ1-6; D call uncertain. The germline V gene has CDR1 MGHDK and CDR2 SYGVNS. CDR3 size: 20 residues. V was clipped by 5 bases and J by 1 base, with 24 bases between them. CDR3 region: CASSPDPRLIPWSYNSPLHF. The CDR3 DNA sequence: TGTGCCAGCAGTCCTGATCCCAGACTCATCCCCTGGTCCTATAATTCACCCCTCCACTTT.